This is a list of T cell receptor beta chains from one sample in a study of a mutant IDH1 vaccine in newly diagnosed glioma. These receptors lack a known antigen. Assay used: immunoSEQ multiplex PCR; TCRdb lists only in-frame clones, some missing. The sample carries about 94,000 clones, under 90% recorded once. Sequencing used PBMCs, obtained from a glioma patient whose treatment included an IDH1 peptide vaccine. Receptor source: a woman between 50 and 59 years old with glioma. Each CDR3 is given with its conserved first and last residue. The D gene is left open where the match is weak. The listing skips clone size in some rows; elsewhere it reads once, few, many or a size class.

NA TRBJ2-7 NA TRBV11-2 TGTGCCAGCAGCCCGGGACACCTAGCTTACGAGCAGTACTTC CASSPGHLAYEQYF
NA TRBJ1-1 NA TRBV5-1 TGCGCCAGCAGCCTATCCGGGTTTGCTGAAGCTTTCTTT CASSLSGFAEAFF
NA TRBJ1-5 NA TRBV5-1 TGCGCCAGCAGCTTGGCCGAGGGTGGGCAGCCCCAGCATTTT CASSLAEGGQPQHF
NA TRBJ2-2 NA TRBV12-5 TGTGCTAGTGCCCTCGGGACGGGGGAGCTGTTTTTT CASALGTGELFF
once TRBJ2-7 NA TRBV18 TGTGCCAGCTCACCGTCGGGGTCCTACGAGCAGTACTTC CASSPSGSYEQYF
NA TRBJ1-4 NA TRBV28 TGTGCCAGCCTTAACCGGGACATCGAAAAACTGTTTTTT CASLNRDIEKLFF
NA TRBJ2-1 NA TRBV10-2 TGCGCCAGCAGAAGGACCAGAAATGAGCAGTTCTTC CASRRTRNEQFF
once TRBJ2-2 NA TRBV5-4 TGTGCCAGCAGCTTGGAGGGGAGAGGGGAGCTGTTTTTT CASSLEGRGELFF
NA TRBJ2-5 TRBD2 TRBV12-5 TGTGCTAGTGGTTTGGCCCAGGGGTTGGGACTAGCGGGAGGAGAGACCCAGTACTTC CASGLAQGLGLAGGETQYF
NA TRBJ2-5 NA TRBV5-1 TGCGCCAGCAGCTTGGGAGGCGGGTACCAAGAGACCCAGTACTTC CASSLGGGYQETQYF
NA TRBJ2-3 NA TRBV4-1 TGCGCCAGCAGCCAAGAACTCCAACTGTCGGCAGATACGCAGTATTTT CASSQELQLSADTQYF
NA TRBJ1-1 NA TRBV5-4 TGTGCCAGCAGCTTGGGTCCAGGGGAAGTCTCTGAAGCTTTCTTT CASSLGPGEVSEAFF
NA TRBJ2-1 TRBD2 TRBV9 TGTGCCAGCAGCGTAGAGGCTAGCGGGAGCTACAATGAGCAGTTCTTC CASSVEASGSYNEQFF
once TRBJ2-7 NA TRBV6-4 TGTGCCAGCAGTGACTCAACCGACGCCTCGGTGGTCTACGAGCAGTACTTC CASSDSTDASVVYEQYF
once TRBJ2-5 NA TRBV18 TGTGCCAGCTCACCACCGGGGACCGGGACCCTCAGAGAGACCCAGTACTTC CASSPPGTGTLRETQYF
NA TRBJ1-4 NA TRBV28 TGTGCCAGCAGTCCCGGGATTCGGGGGCTGTTTTTT CASSPGIRGLFF
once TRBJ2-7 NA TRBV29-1 TGCAGCGTTGAAGATAGCGGCAGCTCCTACGAGCAGTACTTC CSVEDSGSSYEQYF
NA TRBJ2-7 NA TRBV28 TGTGCCAGCAGTTACCAGAGCTCCTACGAGCAGTACTTC CASSYQSSYEQYF